The 27 T cell receptor beta chains in this list originate from one sample, sequenced in a study of PD-1 blockade in classical Hodgkin lymphoma. Every one of the patients relapsed after autologous stem cell transplantation (brentuximab vedotin exposure was variable). The data were produced by immunoSEQ multiplex PCR, yet TCRdb's version contains in-frame clones alone and is incomplete. The sample contains approximately 80,000 clones, 75% to 90% of which appear only once. This specimen was peripheral blood mononuclear cells (PBMCs), taken at baseline. The receptor set was obtained from a human donor with classical Hodgkin lymphoma.

The chain links TRBV28 to TRBJ2-3; 10 bases line up with TRBD2. V shed 3 bases, J shed 4 bases, and the junction held 7 bases outside the gene matches. This CDR3 has 16 residues. Germline loops: CDR1 MDHEN, CDR2 SYDVKM. The CDR3 sequence is CASSLYTSGISDTQYF. The CDR3 bases are TGTGCCAGCAGTTTGTATACTAGCGGGATTTCAGATACGCAGTATTTT.

The chain uses TRBV7-9 and TRBJ1-4; D unresolved. The germline V gene encodes CDR1 SEHNR and CDR2 FQNEAQ (reference sequence). The V and J ends lost 5 bases and 1 base respectively, with 11 bases between them. The CDR3 loop spans 15 amino acids. The CDR3 DNA is TGTGCCAGCAGCCTAAAGGCACGAACTAATGAAAAACTGTTTTTT. Its translation: CASSLKARTNEKLFF. Using reference TRBV7-9 and TRBJ1-4 for the parts outside the CDR3, the full variable domain is DTGVSQNPRHKITKRGQNVTFRCDPISEHNRLYWYRQTLGQGPEFLTYFQNEAQLEKSRLLSDRFSAERPKGSFSTLEIQRTEQGDSAMYLCASSLKARTNEKLFFGSGTQLSVL.

The CDR3 protein is CASSRSRSDTEAFF. DNA of the CDR3: TGTGCCAGCTCACGAAGTCGTTCAGACACTGAAGCTTTCTTT. The chain couples TRBV18 to TRBJ1-1; D not certain. From germline, CDR1 is KGHSH and CDR2 LQKENI. The CDR3 is 14 amino acids. Deletions cut 4 bases from V and 3 bases from J, with 12 bases between.

J is TRBJ2-1 and V is TRBV7-2; a weak D match, TRBD2 (5 bases). The CDR3 is 19 amino acids. Germline assignment: CDR1 SGHTA and CDR2 FQGNSA. The V gene lost 4 bases and the J gene lost 1 base, with 23 bases spanning the gap. The CDR3 region has the DNA TGTGCCAGCAGCTCTTACGCGGGTGGGCCAGGAGCGTCCTACAATGAGCAGTTCTTC. It is translated as CASSSYAGGPGASYNEQFF.

The count of this clone is one. The V call is TRBV9, the J call TRBJ1-6; 9 nucleotides agree with TRBD1. Germline trimming cut 0 bases from V and 9 bases from J; bases unmatched to any gene: 4. Germline CDR1 and CDR2: SGDLS and YYNGEE. The length of the CDR3 is 15 residues. CDR3 in DNA: TGTGCCAGCAGCGTAGACAGGGGGCGACTTTCACCCCTCCACTTT. Translation: CASSVDRGRLSPLHF.

V and J are TRBV5-4 and TRBJ1-2; the match to TRBD1 covers 8 bases. The CDR3 has 14 amino acids. The ends lost 0 bases at V and 6 bases at J; junction bases unmatched: 4. The germline V gene has CDR1 SGHNT and CDR2 YYREEE (reference sequence). The CDR3 sequence: CASSLVGTGDGYTF. Here the CDR3 DNA reads TGTGCCAGCAGCTTGGTGGGGACAGGTGATGGCTACACCTTC.

This clone was observed once. CDR3 sequence (DNA): TGTGCCACCAGCAGATCCTGGACAGATACGCAGTATTTT. As protein: CATSRSWTDTQYF. The chain combines TRBV15 with TRBJ2-3; no reliable D call. V lost 2 bases, J lost 3 bases, and 6 bases lay in between. Germline V gives CDR1 LNHNV, CDR2 YYDKDF (reference sequence). The CDR3 has 13 amino acids.

The V call is TRBV2, the J call TRBJ1-2, with D possibly being TRBD1 (6 bases). CDR1 SNHLY and CDR2 FYNNEI come from the germline V gene. The length of the CDR3 is 15 residues. Trimming removed 2 bases from V and 0 bases from J, with 10 bases in between. The CDR3 spells CASSETGYSNYGYTF. CDR3 DNA: TGTGCCAGCAGTGAAACAGGGTACTCTAACTATGGCTACACCTTC.

The rearrangement joins TRBV7-9 to TRBJ2-5; 8 bases line up with TRBD2. The CDR3 totals 14 residues. Germline V gene sequence: CDR1 SEHNR, CDR2 FQNEAQ (reference sequence). The ends lost 8 bases at V and 1 base at J; junction bases unmatched: 6. The CDR3 sequence is CASQSGSLQETQYF. CDR3 nucleotide sequence: TGTGCCAGCCAAAGCGGGAGTCTCCAAGAGACCCAGTACTTC.

The chain has TRBV4-1 and TRBJ2-7, with 9 bases identical to TRBD2. Germline V CDR1 and CDR2: MGHRA, YSYEKL. There are 17 residues in the CDR3. V lost 3 bases and J lost 2; bases outside the gene matches: 11. The CDR3 spells CASSHLKAGGLTYEQYF. CDR3 DNA: TGCGCCAGCAGCCATCTAAAAGCGGGAGGACTTACCTACGAGCAGTACTTC.

V and J are TRBV5-5 and TRBJ1-3; D is unresolved. Germline values: CDR1 SGHKS, CDR2 YYEKEE (reference sequence). The CDR3 totals 14 residues. V was shortened by 4 bases and J by 0 bases, with 8 bases between the two germline ends. The CDR3 is CASSLTFSGNTIYF. The DNA for the CDR3 is TGTGCCAGCAGCCTTACCTTCTCTGGAAACACCATATATTTT.

The rearrangement uses TRBV6-4 and TRBJ2-1; the match to TRBD2 covers 12 bases. The trim removed 3 bases at V and 8 bases at J, leaving 5 bases unmatched. The CDR3 sequence is 15 residues long. CDR1 and CDR2 (germline): MRHNA, SNTAGT. CDR3 bases: TGTGCCAGCAGTGAGCTAGCGGGAGGGCACCATGAGCAGTTCTTC. Its translation is CASSELAGGHHEQFF.

The chain combines TRBV4-3 with TRBJ1-2, with D unresolved. The germline V and J ends were trimmed by 1 base and 1 base, with 7 bases remaining between them. CDR1 is LGHNA, CDR2 YSLEER, per germline. The length of the CDR3 is 14 residues. The DNA for the CDR3 is TGCGCCAGCAGCCAAGGTGGCAGTAACTATGGCTACACCTTC. Translation: CASSQGGSNYGYTF.

This chain uses TRBV29-1 with TRBJ2-2, with a tentative D call TRBD1 (6 bases). This CDR3 spans 13 amino acids. V lost 8 bases, J lost 2 bases, and 12 bases lay in between. From germline, CDR1 is SQVTM and CDR2 ANQGSEA. CDR3 bases: TGCAGCACCGGGACACCCAACACCGGGGAGCTGTTTTTT. This encodes CSTGTPNTGELFF.

The J gene is TRBJ2-2, the V gene TRBV2; the D is unclear. Trimming removed 9 bases at V and 0 bases at J, with 8 bases between. Germline V gives CDR1 SNHLY, CDR2 FYNNEI. The CDR3 consists of 13 residues. As DNA, the CDR3 is TGTGCCAGTGCCTGGGCGAACACCGGGGAGCTGTTTTTT. It specifies CASAWANTGELFF.

The chain joins TRBV7-6 to TRBJ1-1; D ambiguous. The length of the CDR3 is 14 residues. CDR1 and CDR2 from the germline V gene are SGHVS and FNYEAQ. V dropped 2 bases and J dropped 9 bases, with 16 bases sitting between them. In DNA, the CDR3 is TGTGCCAGCAGCTTATCCATCTCGCCGGGGAAAGCTTTCTTT. As protein: CASSLSISPGKAFF.

The chain couples TRBV30 to TRBJ2-4, with 10 bases that match TRBD1. Per the germline V gene, CDR1 is GTSNPN and CDR2 is SVGIG (reference sequence). This CDR3 spans 14 amino acids. Losses at the gene ends were 0 bases for V and 5 bases for J; bases not matched to a gene: 1. The DNA of the CDR3 is TGTGCCTGGAGTGTAGGGACAGGGGAAAACATTCAGTACTTC. Protein sequence: CAWSVGTGENIQYF.

This clone showed up just a few times. V gene TRBV11-2 combines with J gene TRBJ2-2; D call uncertain. CDR1 and CDR2 (germline): SGHAT, FQNNGV. V was clipped by 5 bases and J by 3 bases, with 7 bases between them. The CDR3 loop spans 13 amino acids. Written as DNA, the CDR3 is TGTGCCAGCAGCGGGCTAGACACCGGGGAGCTGTTTTTT. Translating it yields CASSGLDTGELFF.

CDR3 sequence reads: CAWSRQGAGNSPLHF. The CDR3 DNA reads as TGTGCCTGGAGTCGGCAGGGGGCCGGGAATTCACCCCTCCACTTT. The chain has TRBV30 and TRBJ1-6; TRBD1 matches 8 bases. This CDR3 is built from 15 residues. Germline lookup yields CDR1 GTSNPN and CDR2 SVGIG (reference sequence). The ends lost 2 bases at V and 7 bases at J; junction bases unmatched: 7.

This chain connects TRBV5-1 to TRBJ1-2; 8 nucleotides match TRBD1. CDR3 size: 13 residues. Germline V gives CDR1 SGHRS, CDR2 YFSETQ. V shed 4 bases and J 4 bases; nucleotides not matched to a gene: 3. The CDR3 DNA reads TGCGCCAGCAGCCCGGGACAGGTCTATGGCTACACCTTC. Translating gives CASSPGQVYGYTF.

This chain joins TRBV19 and TRBJ1-2; D possibly corresponds to TRBD1 (6 bases). V lost 6 bases and J lost 1, with 18 bases in between. The germline V gene has CDR1 LNHDA and CDR2 SQIVND (reference sequence). The CDR3 runs to 16 residues. The CDR3 DNA reads as TGTGCCAGTAGCCAAGATCTTGGACAGATTAACTATGGCTACACCTTC. Encoded protein: CASSQDLGQINYGYTF.

This clone has a single count. The chain links TRBV7-2 to TRBJ1-1; a possible D gene is TRBD1 (6 bases). CDR3 size: 13 residues. The V gene's germline CDR1 is SGHTA and CDR2 FQGNSA. V was cut by 4 bases and J by 11 bases, with 17 bases left in between. CDR3 DNA: TGTGCCAGCAGCTCCACAGGGTCTCGGACGGCTTTCTTT. Translated: CASSSTGSRTAFF.

The CDR3 spells CASSEARATEAFF. CDR3 coding DNA: TGTGCCAGCAGTGAAGCTAGAGCCACTGAAGCTTTCTTT. The genes are TRBV2 and TRBJ1-1; D remains ambiguous. V lost 0 bases and J 4 bases, leaving 6 bases between the germline ends. CDR1 is SNHLY, CDR2 FYNNEI, per germline. The CDR3 sequence is 13 residues long. Complete variable domain (other parts from reference TRBV2 and TRBJ1-1): EPEVTQTPSHQVTQMGQEVILRCVPISNHLYFYWYRQILGQKVEFLVSFYNNEISEKSEIFDDQFSVERPDGSNFTLKIRSTKLEDSAMYFCASSEARATEAFFGQGTRLTVV.

The genes are TRBV7-2 and TRBJ2-1; 7 bases fit TRBD2. CDR1 is SGHTA and CDR2 is FQGNSA in the germline V gene. The junction had 10 bases not matched to a gene; V was cut back by 5 bases and J by 3 bases. This CDR3 is 16 amino acids long. Here the CDR3 DNA reads TGTGCCAGCAGCCGGGGGGAGCACCTCATCTACAATGAGCAGTTCTTC. Its protein is CASSRGEHLIYNEQFF.

This clone has just one count. V gene TRBV2 combines with J gene TRBJ1-5; D is perhaps TRBD1 (6 bases). Germline loops: CDR1 SNHLY, CDR2 FYNNEI. This CDR3 comprises 15 residues. V dropped 3 bases and J dropped 3 bases, with 12 bases sitting between them. This CDR3 is CASSDEGGTNQPQHF. The DNA for the CDR3 is TGTGCCAGCAGTGACGAGGGGGGGACCAATCAGCCCCAGCATTTT.

The CDR3 DNA follows: TGTGCCAGCGGGACTAGCGGAAACATTCAGTACTTC. It codes for CASGTSGNIQYF. The chain has TRBV6-1 and TRBJ2-4; TRBD2 agrees at 11 bases. There are 12 residues in the CDR3. V lost 8 bases to trimming and J lost 6 bases; unmatched junction nucleotides: 0. Germline assignment: CDR1 MNHNS and CDR2 SASEGT.

This chain links TRBV5-8 with TRBJ2-7; D might be TRBD2 (6 bases). This CDR3 comprises 18 residues. Trimming pared 2 bases from V and 0 bases from J, leaving 21 bases between. CDR1 and CDR2 (germline): SGHTS, YDEGEE. The CDR3 nucleotides read TGTGCCAGCAGCTTACAGGCTAGCGCGGGACCTGTCTCCTACGAGCAGTACTTC. It specifies CASSLQASAGPVSYEQYF.